Listed here are 32 T cell receptor beta chains from one sample, sequenced in a study of Graves' ophthalmopathy and Graves' hyperthyroidism. From RNA, the CDR3 regions of TCR beta chains were amplified and sequenced. After a first-round RT-PCR with HTBI primers, a second-round multiplex PCR was run. TCRdb reprocessed the multiplex PCR reads with MiXCR, giving one entry per CDR3 protein. The table records around 670,000 distinct CDR3 sequences, 40% of them present only once. Material for sequencing was peripheral blood. These receptors all come from an adult man with Graves' ophthalmopathy.

This clonotype came up a few times. V usage is TRBV25-1 and J usage is TRBJ2-2, with a tentative D call TRBD1 (6 bases). Germline V gives CDR1 MGHDK, CDR2 SYGVNS. CDR3 size: 13 residues. The CDR3 here is CAFYRENTGELFF. DNA for the CDR3: TGTGCTTTTTACAGGGAGAACACCGGGGAGCTGTTTTTT.

This clonotype turned up a few times. One end of the junction is discordant with germline, which a read error may explain. The V gene is TRBV7-3, the J gene TRBJ2-6; tentative D call: TRBD1 (6 bases). CDR1 and CDR2 from the germline V gene are SGHTA and FQGTGA. This CDR3 is built from 16 residues. CDR3 amino acids: CASSQHDRSGANVLTF. In DNA, the CDR3 is TGCGCCAGCAGCCAACATGACAGGAGTGGGGCCAACGTCCTGACTTTC. Full variable domain (outside the CDR3, taken from reference TRBV7-3 and TRBJ2-6): GAGVSQTPSNKVTEKGKYVELRCDPISGHTALYWYRQSLGQGPEFLIYFQGTGAADDSGLPNDRFFAVRPEGSVSTLKIQRTERGDSAVYLCASSQHDRSGANVLTFGAGSRLTVL.

V usage is TRBV9 and J usage is TRBJ2-5; D possibly matches TRBD1 or TRBD2 (5 bases each). The CDR3 totals 14 residues. The V gene lost 1 base and the J gene lost 4 bases, with 11 bases spanning the gap. From germline, CDR1 is SGDLS and CDR2 YYNGEE. In DNA, the CDR3 is TGTGCCAGCAGCGTAATAGGGGAGAGAGAGACCCAGTACTTC. This translates into CASSVIGERETQYF.

The genes are TRBV29-1 and TRBJ2-7; possible D gene TRBD1, 7 bases. Trimming left V 7 bases short and J 4 bases short, with 29 bases between. The CDR3 is 17 residues long. The germline V gene has CDR1 SQVTM and CDR2 ANQGSEA. CDR3 nucleotides: TGCAGCGCGTATCAGGGGGGTGCCGCGGTTAGGACTTACGAGCAGTACTTC. It yields the protein CSAYQGGAAVRTYEQYF.

The rearrangement links TRBV2 to TRBJ1-6; 7 bases line up with TRBD1. CDR3 length: 15 residues. Germline CDR1 and CDR2: SNHLY and FYNNEI. V was pared by 3 bases and J by 6 bases, with 5 bases of the junction left unmatched. The CDR3 loop reads CASSDTGEGNSPLHF. The CDR3 DNA sequence: TGTGCCAGCAGTGATACAGGGGAGGGTAATTCACCCCTCCACTTT. Looking up the rest from reference TRBV2 and TRBJ1-6 gives the full variable domain: EPEVTQTPSHQVTQMGQEVILRCVPISNHLYFYWYRQILGQKVEFLVSFYNNEISEKSEIFDDQFSVERPDGSNFTLKIRSTKLEDSAMYFCASSDTGEGNSPLHFGNGTRLTVT.

The table lists this clonotype with many counts. The chain links TRBV2 to TRBJ2-7; D remains ambiguous. Trimming pared 7 bases from V and 5 bases from J, leaving 18 bases between. The V gene's germline CDR1 is SNHLY and CDR2 FYNNEI. This CDR3 contains 14 residues. CDR3 in DNA: TGTGCCAGCAAACCGACCCTTGTCGTCCACGAGCAGTACTTC. It yields the protein CASKPTLVVHEQYF.

In its sample, this clonotype was seen a few times. The rearrangement links TRBV6-5 to TRBJ2-2; 7 nucleotides match TRBD1. The length of the CDR3 is 16 residues. Germline V CDR1 and CDR2: MNHEY, SVGAGI. Unmatched junction bases numbered 7, after V lost 6 bases and J lost 0 bases. For the CDR3, the DNA is TGTGCCAGCAGCCCTACAGGGGTAGCGAACACCGGGGAGCTGTTTTTT. This sequence encodes CASSPTGVANTGELFF.

This sequence joins TRBV29-1 and TRBJ1-5; D gene uncertain. The CDR3 spans 12 residues. Between the trimmed V and J ends, which lost 3 bases and 9 bases, there was a span of 12 bases. Germline loops: CDR1 SQVTM, CDR2 ANQGSEA. CDR3 region: CSVDVGNGPQHF. The DNA for the CDR3 is TGCAGCGTTGACGTGGGGAACGGGCCCCAGCATTTT.

The rearrangement uses TRBV3-1 and TRBJ1-4, with D uncertain. Germline CDR1 LGHDT, CDR2 YNNKEL (reference sequence). The CDR3 has 11 amino acids. V was trimmed by 2 bases and J by 11 bases, leaving 6 bases between them. CDR3 protein: CASSQNRKLFF. The CDR3 DNA sequence: TGTGCCAGCAGCCAAAACCGGAAACTGTTTTTT. The full variable domain, its missing parts supplied by reference TRBV3-1 and TRBJ1-4, is DTAVSQTPKYLVTQMGNDKSIKCEQNLGHDTMYWYKQDSKKFLKIMFSYNNKELIINETVPNRFSPKSPDKAHLNLHINSLELGDSAVYFCASSQNRKLFFGSGTQLSVL.

The genes are TRBV12-3 or TRBV12-4 and TRBJ1-2; D remains ambiguous. V was shortened by 4 bases and J by 4 bases, with 19 bases between the two germline ends. The CDR3 extends over 16 amino acids. In DNA form, the CDR3 reads TGTGCCAGCAGTTATTCCTGGCAGGCTGCTTCCTATGGCTACACCTTC. Amino acid sequence: CASSYSWQAASYGYTF.

The J gene is TRBJ1-2, the V gene TRBV7-2; no firm D call. V was clipped by 5 bases and J by 8 bases, with 9 bases between them. This CDR3 has 11 residues. CDR1 is SGHTA and CDR2 is FQGNSA in the germline V gene. As DNA, the CDR3 is TGTGCCAGCAGCCATCTGGGAGGCTACACCTTC. As protein: CASSHLGGYTF. The entire variable domain, with the rest obtained from reference TRBV7-2 and TRBJ1-2, is as follows: GAGVSQSPSNKVTEKGKDVELRCDPISGHTALYWYRQSLGQGLEFLIYFQGNSAPDKSGLPSDRFSAERTGGSVSTLTIQRTQQEDSAVYLCASSHLGGYTFGSGTRLTVV.

In regard to this clonotype: A read error may explain this, as a much larger clone is one base away. CDR3 sequence (DNA): TGTGCCATCAGTGACTCCGGTGGGAAGGCTAGCGGGAGATGGAAATCCTACGAGCAGTACTTC. Its protein product is CAISDSGGKASGRWKSYEQYF. V and J are TRBV10-3 and TRBJ2-7; 10 bases fit TRBD2. V shed 3 bases and J 1 base; nucleotides not matched to a gene: 21. Germline CDR1 reads ENHRY; CDR2 reads SYGVKD. The CDR3 sequence is 21 residues long.

Many counts were recorded for this clonotype. The rearrangement links TRBV10-1 to TRBJ1-2, with a weak D call TRBD1 (6 bases). The CDR3 has 13 amino acids. V dropped 4 bases and J dropped 8 bases, with 14 bases sitting between them. From germline, CDR1 is WNHNN and CDR2 SYGVQD (reference sequence). The CDR3 DNA sequence: TGCGCCAGCAGTGGAGACAGGCGAGGAGGCTACACCTTC. It codes for CASSGDRRGGYTF.

This clonotype was seen more than once but under ten times. The genes are TRBV5-8 and TRBJ2-7, with TRBD1 as a possible D gene (6 bases). CDR3 size: 14 residues. From germline, CDR1 is SGHTS and CDR2 YDEGEE. Deletions cut 2 bases from V and 1 base from J, with 10 bases between. This chain's CDR3 is CASSFLGGSYEQYF. The CDR3 DNA reads as TGTGCCAGCAGCTTTTTAGGGGGATCCTACGAGCAGTACTTC.

V usage is TRBV25-1 and J usage is TRBJ2-2; D is perhaps TRBD1 or TRBD2 (5 bases each). CDR3 length: 14 amino acids. Germline CDR1 is MGHDK and CDR2 is SYGVNS. V lost 5 bases, J lost 4 bases, and 11 bases lay in between. The CDR3 nucleotides are TGTGCCAGCAGTTCGGGACGGATCACCGGGGAGCTGTTTTTT. Translated, it gives CASSSGRITGELFF.

This clonotype has ten or more counts. CDR3 protein: CAISDRLGSGANVLTF. The CDR3 region has the DNA TGTGCCATCAGTGATCGTCTGGGCTCTGGGGCCAACGTCCTGACTTTC. The chain employs TRBV10-3 and TRBJ2-6, with unresolved D. The CDR3 loop spans 16 amino acids. Trimming took off 3 bases at V and 0 bases at J, with 9 bases between the two ends. Germline CDR1 ENHRY, CDR2 SYGVKD.

The chain is built from TRBV6-1 and TRBJ1-3; weak D call: TRBD1 (5 bases). Trimming removed 2 bases at V and 2 bases at J, with 13 bases between. The CDR3 is made up of 16 amino acids. CDR1 MNHNS and CDR2 SASEGT come from the germline V gene. As DNA, the CDR3 is TGTGCCAGCAGTGAAAGTAAGGGACTGGCTGGAAACACCATATATTTT. The encoded protein is CASSESKGLAGNTIYF.

This clonotype was detected only a few times. This chain uses TRBV5-1 with TRBJ2-2; 7 nucleotides agree with TRBD1. CDR3 length: 14 residues. Germline V gene sequence: CDR1 SGHRS, CDR2 YFSETQ. The trim removed 2 bases at V and 6 bases at J, leaving 4 bases unmatched. The CDR3 protein is CASSFGQGAGELFF. Written as DNA, the CDR3 is TGCGCCAGCAGCTTTGGGCAGGGGGCCGGGGAGCTGTTTTTT.

The chain combines TRBV7-2 with TRBJ2-7; weak D call: TRBD2 (8 bases). The CDR3 consists of 16 residues. CDR1 is SGHTA and CDR2 is FQGNSA in the germline V gene. Trimming removed 5 bases from V and 4 bases from J, with 21 bases in between. This CDR3 is CASSRVGSGTVYEQYF. The CDR3 DNA follows: TGTGCCAGCAGCCGAGTGGGTAGCGGGACAGTTTACGAGCAGTACTTC.

This clonotype was counted many times. The chain is built from TRBV12-3 or TRBV12-4 and TRBJ1-1; TRBD1 matches at 9 bases. This CDR3 is 12 amino acids long. V dropped 6 bases and J dropped 10; count of bases not matched to a gene: 6. CDR3 sequence (DNA): TGTGCCAGCAGGTCAGGACAGGGGCCAGCTTTCTTT. Protein sequence: CASRSGQGPAFF.

The chain recombines TRBV2 with TRBJ2-7; maybe TRBD2 (5 bases). Germline V CDR1 and CDR2: SNHLY, FYNNEI. Deletions cut 8 bases from V and 2 bases from J, with 16 bases between. The CDR3 loop spans 14 amino acids. This CDR3 reads CASRADASPYEQYF. CDR3 bases: TGTGCCAGCCGGGCGGACGCTAGCCCCTACGAGCAGTACTTC.

The CDR3 DNA sequence: TGCAGTGCTCGTAGGGATACCTACGAGCAGTACTTC. Translating it yields CSARRDTYEQYF. V is TRBV20-1 and J is TRBJ2-7; no reliable D call. Trimming cost V 5 bases and J 2 bases, with 10 bases left between them. The germline gives CDR1 DFQATT, CDR2 SNEGSKA (reference sequence). This CDR3 has 12 amino acids.

This clonotype was found a few times. The rearrangement uses TRBV24-1 and TRBJ1-1; D is possibly TRBD1 (6 bases). Looked up from germline, CDR1 is KGHDR and CDR2 is SFDVKD. Trimming shortened V by 11 bases and J by 6 bases, and 15 bases separated the two germline ends. This CDR3 comprises 12 residues. The DNA for the CDR3 is TGTGCCAGCAGCTGGGACAAGCCTGAAGCTTTCTTT. This translates into CASSWDKPEAFF.

The J gene is TRBJ2-7, the V gene TRBV5-6, with 7 bases matching TRBD2. V shed 2 bases and J 7 bases; nucleotides not matched to a gene: 6. Germline assignment: CDR1 SGHDT and CDR2 YYEEEE. The CDR3 spans 13 residues. Here the CDR3 reads CASSFQLGGEQYF. The CDR3 DNA reads as TGTGCCAGCAGCTTCCAGCTCGGGGGGGAGCAGTACTTC.

CDR3 sequence reads: CSVVLTSGTSYEQYF. Written as DNA, the CDR3 is TGCAGCGTTGTACTGACTAGCGGGACCTCCTACGAGCAGTACTTC. V usage is TRBV29-1 and J usage is TRBJ2-7; 11 bases fit TRBD2. With 4 bases clipped from V and 0 bases from J, the junction kept 5 bases outside the gene matches. Per germline, CDR1 SQVTM and CDR2 ANQGSEA. The CDR3 length is 15 residues.

This clonotype was seen a single time. This chain uses TRBV25-1 with TRBJ1-5; no reliable D call. Germline V gene data show CDR1 as MGHDK and CDR2 as SYGVNS. The CDR3 sequence is 15 residues long. V dropped 3 bases and J dropped 3 bases, with 12 bases sitting between them. Here the CDR3 reads CASSDVNRDNQPQHF. Written as DNA, the CDR3 is TGTGCCAGCAGTGACGTAAACCGGGACAATCAGCCCCAGCATTTT. Full variable domain (remainder filled in from reference TRBV25-1 and TRBJ1-5): EADIYQTPRYLVIGTGKKITLECSQTMGHDKMYWYQQDPGMELHLIHYSYGVNSTEKGDLSSESTVSRIRTEHFPLTLESARPSHTSQYLCASSDVNRDNQPQHFGDGTRLSIL.

Ten or more counts support this clonotype. This chain connects TRBV7-8 to TRBJ2-7; no clear D. The CDR3 extends over 14 amino acids. V lost 6 bases and J lost 2, with 14 bases in between. Germline assignment: CDR1 SGHVS and CDR2 FQNEAQ. In nucleotides, the CDR3 is TGTGCCAGCAGTGCAGCGTCTCAGACCTACGAGCAGTACTTC. This codes for CASSAASQTYEQYF.

This clonotype occurred a few times. The chain has TRBV20-1 and TRBJ2-7, with D perhaps TRBD1 (5 bases). Trimming removed 1 base at V and 2 bases at J, with 12 bases between. The CDR3 length is 14 residues. CDR1 and CDR2 from the germline V gene are DFQATT and SNEGSKA (reference sequence). CDR3: CSARAPTDPYEQYF. As DNA, the CDR3 is TGCAGTGCTAGAGCTCCGACAGACCCCTACGAGCAGTACTTC.

This chain uses TRBV2 with TRBJ1-4; weak D call: TRBD1 (5 bases). CDR1 SNHLY and CDR2 FYNNEI come from the germline V gene. There are 15 residues in the CDR3. V lost 2 bases and J lost 8, with 15 bases in between. Written as DNA, the CDR3 is TGTGCCAGCAGTGAACGGCAGGGTACGATCGAAAAACTGTTTTTT. Translating it yields CASSERQGTIEKLFF. The whole variable domain, filled in from reference TRBV2 and TRBJ1-4, reads EPEVTQTPSHQVTQMGQEVILRCVPISNHLYFYWYRQILGQKVEFLVSFYNNEISEKSEIFDDQFSVERPDGSNFTLKIRSTKLEDSAMYFCASSERQGTIEKLFFGSGTQLSVL.

This sequence joins TRBV25-1 and TRBJ2-2; possible D gene TRBD1, 6 bases. Looked up from germline, CDR1 is MGHDK and CDR2 is SYGVNS. This CDR3 comprises 13 residues. V was shortened by 10 bases and J by 2 bases, with 11 bases between the two germline ends. In DNA form, the CDR3 reads TGTGCCACGAGGGACACCAACACCGGGGAGCTGTTTTTT. Its translation is CATRDTNTGELFF.

This clonotype was picked up many times. The gene calls are TRBV10-3 and TRBJ1-6; TRBD1 aligns across 7 bases. Germline CDR1 reads ENHRY; CDR2 reads SYGVKD. The ends lost 5 bases at V and 8 bases at J; junction bases unmatched: 9. CDR3 length: 15 amino acids. The CDR3 bases are TGTGCCATCAGTTTGACAGGGCGTGGGGATTCACCCCTCCACTTT. This sequence encodes CAISLTGRGDSPLHF.

This sequence joins TRBV20-1 and TRBJ1-2; 9 nucleotides match TRBD1. Germline V gives CDR1 DFQATT, CDR2 SNEGSKA (reference sequence). CDR3 length: 14 residues. V was pared by 3 bases and J by 8 bases, with 10 bases of the junction left unmatched. For the CDR3, the DNA is TGCAGTGCTAGCGAACCCGGGACAGGGACCGGCTACACCTTC. Its translation: CSASEPGTGTGYTF.